This is a list of T cell receptor beta chains from one sample in a study of blood T cell repertoires in COVID-19. Generated by immunoSEQ multiplex PCR, the TCRdb table keeps only in-frame clones and is missing some. In the table there are roughly 250,000 clones, around 82% of which are singletons. Sample: peripheral blood. These receptors all stem from a woman of 80 years or more with active or convalescent COVID-19. CDR3s include the opening cysteine and the closing phenylalanine or tryptophan. D genes are given only for firm matches. Only some rows state a clone size, as once, few, many or a class for expanded clones.

d_gene | j_gene | v_gene | abundance | CDR3nt | CDR3aa
- | TRBJ2-1 | TRBV15 | - | TGTGCCACCAGCAGAGAACGGGGGAACTACAATGAGCAGTTCTTC | CATSRERGNYNEQFF
TRBD1 | TRBJ1-2 | TRBV7-9 | - | TGTGCCAGCAGCTTTGGGACAGGAGGTAACTATGGCTACACCTTC | CASSFGTGGNYGYTF
- | TRBJ1-5 | TRBV2 | - | TGTGCCAGCAGTGAATGGCAGGGGATCAATCAGCCCCAGCATTTT | CASSEWQGINQPQHF
TRBD2 | TRBJ2-7 | TRBV5-4 | - | TGTGCCAGCAGCTTGGCGGCTAGCGGGAGCTCCTACGAGCAGTACTTC | CASSLAASGSSYEQYF
TRBD2 | TRBJ2-3 | TRBV2 | many | TGTGCCAGCAGTTCGGGGACTAGCGGGAGGGCCACAGATACGCAGTATTTT | CASSSGTSGRATDTQYF
TRBD1 | TRBJ2-7 | TRBV30 | - | TGTGCCTGGAGTCGACAGGGGGTCTACGAGCAGTACTTC | CAWSRQGVYEQYF
TRBD1 | TRBJ2-3 | TRBV6-5 | - | TGTGCCAGCAGTTTTAGACAGGGGTCAGATACGCAGTATTTT | CASSFRQGSDTQYF
- | TRBJ1-4 | TRBV4-1 | - | TGCGCCAGCAGCCAAAAGCCCAACAGGGTAGGAGATGAAAAACTGTTTTTT | CASSQKPNRVGDEKLFF
TRBD2 | TRBJ2-2 | TRBV5-4 | - | TGTGCCAGCAGCCCGGGACTAGCGGTGAACACCGGGGAGCTGTTTTTT | CASSPGLAVNTGELFF
TRBD1 | TRBJ2-7 | TRBV5-1 | - | TGCGCCAGCAGCCCCGGGACAGTTTACGAGCAGTACTTC | CASSPGTVYEQYF
TRBD1 | TRBJ1-2 | TRBV28 | - | TGTGCCAGCAGCCTTGACCCGGGACAGGGGTTATATGGCTACACCTTC | CASSLDPGQGLYGYTF
TRBD1 | TRBJ2-2 | TRBV27 | - | TGTGCCAGCAGTTTAGGGACAGGTTTCACCGGGGAGCTGTTTTTT | CASSLGTGFTGELFF
- | TRBJ1-2 | TRBV30 | - | TGTGCCTGGGACCTACAGGGTGGTGGCTACACCTTC | CAWDLQGGGYTF
- | TRBJ1-1 | TRBV3-1/TRBV3-2 | - | TGTGCCAGCAGCCCCCGCGGGGCCAACACTGAAGCTTTCTTT | CASSPRGANTEAFF
- | TRBJ1-5 | TRBV27 | - | TGTGCCAGCAGTTTACAGGCGAGGGGCAATCAGCCCCAGCATTTT | CASSLQARGNQPQHF
- | TRBJ2-5 | TRBV2 | - | TGTGCCAGCAGTGACGTCCAGCTGGGGCAGACCCAGTACTTC | CASSDVQLGQTQYF
TRBD1 | TRBJ1-3 | TRBV2 | - | TGTGCCAGACAGGGGGCGCGTGGAAACACCATATATTTT | CARQGARGNTIYF
TRBD1 | TRBJ1-6 | TRBV29-1 | - | TGCAGCGGAGACCGGGACAGCGAGTATAATTCACCCCTCCACTTT | CSGDRDSEYNSPLHF
- | TRBJ1-4 | TRBV5-6 | - | TGTGCCAGCAGTCACAACAGGGTACGGGATGAAAAACTGTTTTTT | CASSHNRVRDEKLFF
- | TRBJ2-1 | TRBV4-1 | - | TGCGCCAGCAGCCAAGGCAGCGGTTTATACAATGAGCAGTTCTTC | CASSQGSGLYNEQFF
- | TRBJ1-5 | TRBV5-6 | - | TGTGCCAGCAGCTCTTCGGGATTGGGTCCCAATCAGCCCCAGCATTTT | CASSSSGLGPNQPQHF
- | TRBJ2-1 | TRBV15 | - | TGTGCCACCAGCATCACATACAATGAGCAGTTCTTC | CATSITYNEQFF
TRBD1 | TRBJ1-2 | TRBV7-9 | few | TGTGCCAGCAGCTTAAAAGGGGGCAGTGGCTACACCTTC | CASSLKGGSGYTF
- | TRBJ2-1 | TRBV2 | - | TGTGCCAGCAGTCCTCAGGGGACTACCCGCGTGGGCTACAATGAGCAGTTCTTC | CASSPQGTTRVGYNEQFF
TRBD1 | TRBJ1-3 | TRBV7-9 | - | TGTGCCAGCAGCAAACCAGGACAGGTCTCTGGAAACACCATATATTTT | CASSKPGQVSGNTIYF
TRBD1 | TRBJ1-2 | TRBV6-1 | - | TGTGCCAGCAGTTCGACAGGGTCTAGTGGCTACACCTTC | CASSSTGSSGYTF
- | TRBJ1-3 | TRBV3-1/TRBV3-2 | - | TGTGCCAGCAGCCCCCCGGTTAGCTCTGGAAACACCATATATTTT | CASSPPVSSGNTIYF
TRBD2 | TRBJ2-7 | TRBV10-3 | - | TGTGCCATCAGCGGTAGCGGGAGCTCCTACGAGCAGTACTTC | CAISGSGSSYEQYF
TRBD2 | TRBJ2-5 | TRBV7-7 | - | TGTGCTAGCAGCGATGGACTAGCGGATGCAGAGACCCAGTACTTC | CASSDGLADAETQYF
TRBD1 | TRBJ2-1 | TRBV27 | - | TGTGCCAGCAGTAGACAGGGGCTGCTGGGGCAGTTCTTC | CASSRQGLLGQFF
- | TRBJ2-6 | TRBV4-1 | - | TGCGCCAGCAGCCAAGCTATAAACAGTTATTCTGGGGCCAACGTCCTGACTTTC | CASSQAINSYSGANVLTF
- | TRBJ1-2 | TRBV28 | - | TGTGCCAGCAGTTCACGGGGGAATCCCCTTAACTATGGCTACACCTTC | CASSSRGNPLNYGYTF
TRBD1 | TRBJ1-1 | TRBV27 | - | TGTGCCAGCAGTGCCTATCGACAGGGTGGCACTGAAGCTTTCTTT | CASSAYRQGGTEAFF
- | TRBJ2-7 | TRBV5-1 | - | TGCGCCAGCGGCCGGTGGCAGGGCCCCTCCTACGAGCAGTACTTC | CASGRWQGPSYEQYF
- | TRBJ1-3 | TRBV28 | once | TGTGCCAGCAGTTTATCTCAGGGTTTCTCTGGAAACACCATATATTTT | CASSLSQGFSGNTIYF
- | TRBJ2-3 | TRBV7-2 | few | TGTGCCAGCAGCTTATGGGGAGACACAGATACGCAGTATTTT | CASSLWGDTDTQYF
TRBD2 | TRBJ2-1 | TRBV11-3 | - | TGTGCCAGCAGCGCAAGCGGGGGGCCCTACAATGAGCAGTTCTTC | CASSASGGPYNEQFF
- | TRBJ1-3 | TRBV6-6 | - | TGTGCCAGCAGTTACTCATCCGGGTACGAAGGAAACACCATATATTTT | CASSYSSGYEGNTIYF
TRBD1 | TRBJ2-5 | TRBV30 | - | TGTGCCTGGAGTCCGACAGGGGGAACCCAGTACTTC | CAWSPTGGTQYF
TRBD1 | TRBJ1-1 | TRBV6-4 | - | TGTGCCAGCAGCAGGGACAGCAGCGCTGAAGCTTTCTTT | CASSRDSSAEAFF
- | TRBJ1-2 | TRBV28 | - | TGTGCCGTTCGGACTGTAACCTATGGCTACACCTTC | CAVRTVTYGYTF
- | TRBJ1-2 | TRBV12-3/TRBV12-4 | - | TGTGCCAGCAGTAAGGACACAAACTATGGCTACACCTTC | CASSKDTNYGYTF
TRBD2 | TRBJ2-1 | TRBV19 | - | TGTGCCAGTAAATCCCCCAGCGGGAGCTACAATGAGCAGTTCTTC | CASKSPSGSYNEQFF
TRBD2 | TRBJ2-7 | TRBV6-1 | - | TGTGCCAGCAGTGATCTCGGGGGACTAGCGGGGGCCCCAACACTACGAGGGCAGTACTTC | CASSDLGGLAGAPTLRGQYF
- | TRBJ2-5 | TRBV6-5 | once | TGTGCCAGCAGGATCCTCGGGACTCCCCCAGAGACCCAGTACTTC | CASRILGTPPETQYF
- | TRBJ1-1 | TRBV4-1 | once | TGCGCCAGCAGCCAAACTCCATTTGCGGCAGATCGAATGAACACTGAAGCTTTCTTT | CASSQTPFAADRMNTEAFF
- | TRBJ1-3 | TRBV5-1 | - | TGCGCCAGCAGCTTGGACGGGGGGGCTGGAAACACCATATATTTT | CASSLDGGAGNTIYF
- | TRBJ1-1 | TRBV5-1 | few | TGCGCCAGCAGCTCCGGGGGGCAGAACACTGAAGCTTTCTTT | CASSSGGQNTEAFF
- | TRBJ1-1 | TRBV4-2 | - | TGTGCCAGCACCCGAGGGGGGGGTCGGAACACTGAAGCTTTCTTT | CASTRGGGRNTEAFF